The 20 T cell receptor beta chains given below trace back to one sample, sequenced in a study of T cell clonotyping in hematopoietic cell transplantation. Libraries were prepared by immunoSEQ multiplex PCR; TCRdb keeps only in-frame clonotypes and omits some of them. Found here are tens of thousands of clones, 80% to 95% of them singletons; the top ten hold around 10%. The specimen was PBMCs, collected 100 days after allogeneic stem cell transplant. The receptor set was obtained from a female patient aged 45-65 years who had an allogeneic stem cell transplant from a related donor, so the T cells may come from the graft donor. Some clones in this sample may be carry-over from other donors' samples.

The CDR3 is CASNRTGIEAFF. The CDR3 DNA is TGTGCCAGCAACCGAACAGGGATTGAAGCTTTCTTT. The V gene is TRBV6-4, the J gene TRBJ1-1; D is possibly TRBD1 (6 bases). V dropped 7 bases and J dropped 7 bases, with 13 bases sitting between them. Germline loops: CDR1 MRHNA, CDR2 SNTAGT. The CDR3 covers 12 residues.

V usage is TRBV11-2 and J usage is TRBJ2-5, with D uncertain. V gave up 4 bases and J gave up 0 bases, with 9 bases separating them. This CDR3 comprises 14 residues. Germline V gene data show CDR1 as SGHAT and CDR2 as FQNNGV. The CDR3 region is CASSYNINQETQYF. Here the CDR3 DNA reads TGTGCCAGCAGCTATAACATCAACCAAGAGACCCAGTACTTC.

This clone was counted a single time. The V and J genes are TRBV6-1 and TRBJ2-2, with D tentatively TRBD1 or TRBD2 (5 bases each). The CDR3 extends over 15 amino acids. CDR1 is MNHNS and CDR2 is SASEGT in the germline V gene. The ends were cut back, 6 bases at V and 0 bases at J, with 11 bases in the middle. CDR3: CASRPGPSNTGELFF. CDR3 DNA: TGTGCCAGCAGACCGGGACCGTCGAACACCGGGGAGCTGTTTTTT.

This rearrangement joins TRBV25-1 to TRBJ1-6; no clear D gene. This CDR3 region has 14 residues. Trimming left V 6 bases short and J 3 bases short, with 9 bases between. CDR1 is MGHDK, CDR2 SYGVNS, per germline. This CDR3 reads CASSPRGYNSPLHF. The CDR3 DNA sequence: TGTGCCAGCAGCCCGCGGGGCTATAATTCACCCCTCCACTTT.

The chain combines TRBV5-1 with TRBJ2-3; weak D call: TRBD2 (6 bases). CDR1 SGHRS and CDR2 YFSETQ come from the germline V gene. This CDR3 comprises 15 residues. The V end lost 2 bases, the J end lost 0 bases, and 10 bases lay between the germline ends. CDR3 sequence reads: CASSLNSGSTDTQYF. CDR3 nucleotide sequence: TGCGCCAGCAGCTTAAATAGCGGTAGCACAGATACGCAGTATTTT.

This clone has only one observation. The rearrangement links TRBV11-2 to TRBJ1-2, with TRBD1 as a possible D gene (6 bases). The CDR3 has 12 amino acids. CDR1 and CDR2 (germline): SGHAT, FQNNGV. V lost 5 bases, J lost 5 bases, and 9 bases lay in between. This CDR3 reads CASSIGGYGYTF. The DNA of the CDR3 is TGTGCCAGCAGCATAGGGGGGTATGGCTACACCTTC.

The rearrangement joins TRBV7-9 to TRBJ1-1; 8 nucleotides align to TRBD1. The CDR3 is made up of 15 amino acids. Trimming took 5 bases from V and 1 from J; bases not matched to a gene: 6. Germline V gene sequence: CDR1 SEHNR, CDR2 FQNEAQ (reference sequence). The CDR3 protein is CASSPTTGGNTEAFF. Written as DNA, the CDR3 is TGTGCCAGCAGCCCTACTACAGGGGGGAACACTGAAGCTTTCTTT.

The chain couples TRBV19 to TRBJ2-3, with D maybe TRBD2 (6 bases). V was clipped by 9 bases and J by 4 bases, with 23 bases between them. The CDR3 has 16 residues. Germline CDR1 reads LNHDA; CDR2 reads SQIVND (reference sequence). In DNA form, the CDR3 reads TGTGCCAGCAAGTCCCCCGGACTACCGGGCGCAGATACGCAGTATTTT. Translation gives CASKSPGLPGADTQYF.

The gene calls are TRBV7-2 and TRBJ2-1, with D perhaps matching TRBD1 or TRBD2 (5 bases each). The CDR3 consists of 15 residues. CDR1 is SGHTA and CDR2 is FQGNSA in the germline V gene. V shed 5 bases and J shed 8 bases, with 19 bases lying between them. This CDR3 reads CASSVGTVVLDEQFF. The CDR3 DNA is TGTGCCAGCAGCGTCGGGACGGTGGTGTTGGATGAGCAGTTCTTC.

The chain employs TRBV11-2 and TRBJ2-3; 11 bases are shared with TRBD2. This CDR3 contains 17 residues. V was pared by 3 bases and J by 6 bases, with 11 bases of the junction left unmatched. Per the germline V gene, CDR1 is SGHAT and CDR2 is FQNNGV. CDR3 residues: CASSFGVSGGAGDTQYF. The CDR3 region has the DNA TGTGCCAGCAGCTTCGGGGTTAGCGGGGGGGCCGGGGATACGCAGTATTTT.

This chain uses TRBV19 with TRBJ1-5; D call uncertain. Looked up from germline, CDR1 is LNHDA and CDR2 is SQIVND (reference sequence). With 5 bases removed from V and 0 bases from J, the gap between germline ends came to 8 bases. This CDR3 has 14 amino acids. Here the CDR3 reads CASSWGFSNQPQHF. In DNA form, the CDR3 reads TGTGCCAGTAGTTGGGGTTTTAGCAATCAGCCCCAGCATTTT.

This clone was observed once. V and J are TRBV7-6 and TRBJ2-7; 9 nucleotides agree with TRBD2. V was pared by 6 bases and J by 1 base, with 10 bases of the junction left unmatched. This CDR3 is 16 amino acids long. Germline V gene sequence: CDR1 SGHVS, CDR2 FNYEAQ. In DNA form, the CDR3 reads TGTGCCAGCAGTCAAGGGCCAGCGGGGGGTTCCTACGAGCAGTACTTC. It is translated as CASSQGPAGGSYEQYF.

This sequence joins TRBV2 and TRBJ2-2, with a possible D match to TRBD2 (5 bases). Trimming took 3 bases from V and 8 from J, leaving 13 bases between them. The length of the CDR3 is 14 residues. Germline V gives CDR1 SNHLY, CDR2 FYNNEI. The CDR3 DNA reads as TGTGCCAGCAGTGATGCGGCAGCGGTAGGGGAGCTGTTTTTT. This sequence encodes CASSDAAAVGELFF.

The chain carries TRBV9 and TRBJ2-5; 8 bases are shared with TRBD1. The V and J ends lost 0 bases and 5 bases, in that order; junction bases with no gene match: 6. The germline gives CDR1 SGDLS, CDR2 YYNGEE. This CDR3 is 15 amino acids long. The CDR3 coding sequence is TGTGCCAGCAGCGTAGGCACAGGGGGTGGTGAGACCCAGTACTTC. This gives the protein CASSVGTGGGETQYF.

CDR3 DNA: TGTGCCTGGAGTGAGTTAAGAGGAGCCTACGAGCAGTACTTC. Protein: CAWSELRGAYEQYF. The V call is TRBV30, the J call TRBJ2-7; D unresolved. This CDR3 has 14 amino acids. V lost 1 base and J 2 bases, leaving 12 bases between the germline ends. Germline V gene data show CDR1 as GTSNPN and CDR2 as SVGIG (reference sequence).

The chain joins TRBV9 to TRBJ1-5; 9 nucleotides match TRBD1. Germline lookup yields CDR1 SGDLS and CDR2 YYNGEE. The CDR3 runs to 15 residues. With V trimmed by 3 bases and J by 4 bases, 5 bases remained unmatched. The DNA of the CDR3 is TGTGCCAGCAGCGCAGGGACAGGGACGAATCAGCCCCAGCATTTT. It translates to CASSAGTGTNQPQHF.

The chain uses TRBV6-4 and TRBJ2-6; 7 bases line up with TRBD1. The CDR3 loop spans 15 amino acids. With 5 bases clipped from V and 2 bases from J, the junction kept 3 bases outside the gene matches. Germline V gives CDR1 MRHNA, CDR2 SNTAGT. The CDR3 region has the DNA TGTGCCAGCAGTTCCAGGGGGACTGGGGCCAACGTCCTGACTTTC. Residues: CASSSRGTGANVLTF.

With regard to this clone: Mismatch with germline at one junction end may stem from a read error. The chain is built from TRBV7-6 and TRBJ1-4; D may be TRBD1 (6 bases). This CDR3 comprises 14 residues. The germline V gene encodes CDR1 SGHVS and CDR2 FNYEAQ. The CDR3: CASSVGTTKEKLFF. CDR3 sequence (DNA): TGTGCCAGCAGCGTCGGGACAACTAAGGAAAAACTGTTTTTT.

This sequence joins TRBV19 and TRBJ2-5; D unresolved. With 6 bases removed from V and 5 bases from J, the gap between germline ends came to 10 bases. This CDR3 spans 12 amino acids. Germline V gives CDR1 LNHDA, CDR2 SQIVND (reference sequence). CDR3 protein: CASRDPSETQYF. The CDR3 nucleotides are TGTGCCAGTAGGGACCCCTCGGAGACCCAGTACTTC.

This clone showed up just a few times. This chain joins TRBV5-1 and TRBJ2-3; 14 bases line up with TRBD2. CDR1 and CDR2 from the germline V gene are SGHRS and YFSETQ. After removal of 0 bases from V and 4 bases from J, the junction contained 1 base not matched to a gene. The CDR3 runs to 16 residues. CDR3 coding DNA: TGCGCCAGCAGCTTGGGGACTAGCGGGGGGCCAGATACGCAGTATTTT. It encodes CASSLGTSGGPDTQYF.